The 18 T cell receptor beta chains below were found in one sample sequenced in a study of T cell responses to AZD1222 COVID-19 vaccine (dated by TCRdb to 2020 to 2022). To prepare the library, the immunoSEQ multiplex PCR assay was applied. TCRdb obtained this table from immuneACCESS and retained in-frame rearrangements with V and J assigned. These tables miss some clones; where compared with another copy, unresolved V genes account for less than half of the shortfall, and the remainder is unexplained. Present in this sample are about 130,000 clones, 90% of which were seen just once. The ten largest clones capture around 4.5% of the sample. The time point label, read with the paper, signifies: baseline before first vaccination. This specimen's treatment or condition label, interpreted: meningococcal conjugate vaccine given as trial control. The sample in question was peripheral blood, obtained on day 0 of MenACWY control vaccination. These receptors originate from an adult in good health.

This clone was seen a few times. The CDR3 spells CASSPQAASSYNEQFF. CDR3 DNA sequence: TGTGCCAGCAGCCCTCAGGCAGCCAGCTCCTACAATGAGCAGTTCTTC. This chain uses TRBV3-1 (or the pseudogene TRBV3-2) with TRBJ2-1; D remains unclear. Trimming removed 4 bases at V and 0 bases at J, with 13 bases between. The CDR3 loop spans 16 amino acids. Germline V lookup: CDR1 LGHDT, CDR2 YNNKEL (reference sequence).

CDR3 DNA sequence: TGTGCCAGCTGGATCGGGTCAGGACTGAACACTGAAGCTTTCTTT. As protein: CASWIGSGLNTEAFF. This rearrangement joins TRBV28 to TRBJ1-1; D is unclear. Germline CDR1 and CDR2: MDHEN and SYDVKM. The CDR3 loop spans 15 amino acids. The germline V and J ends were trimmed by 8 bases and 0 bases, with 16 bases remaining between them. The entire variable domain, with the rest obtained from reference TRBV28 and TRBJ1-1, is as follows: DVKVTQSSRYLVKRTGEKVFLECVQDMDHENMFWYRQDPGLGLRLIYFSYDVKMKEKGDIPEGYSVSREKKERFSLILESASTNQTSMYLCASWIGSGLNTEAFFGQGTRLTVV.

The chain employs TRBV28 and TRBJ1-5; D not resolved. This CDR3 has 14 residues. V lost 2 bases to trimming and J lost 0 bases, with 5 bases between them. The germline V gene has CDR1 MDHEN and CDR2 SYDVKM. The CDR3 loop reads CASSLHISNQPQHF. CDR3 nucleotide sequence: TGTGCCAGCAGTTTACACATTAGCAATCAGCCCCAGCATTTT. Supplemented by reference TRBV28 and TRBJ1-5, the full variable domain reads DVKVTQSSRYLVKRTGEKVFLECVQDMDHENMFWYRQDPGLGLRLIYFSYDVKMKEKGDIPEGYSVSREKKERFSLILESASTNQTSMYLCASSLHISNQPQHFGDGTRLSIL.

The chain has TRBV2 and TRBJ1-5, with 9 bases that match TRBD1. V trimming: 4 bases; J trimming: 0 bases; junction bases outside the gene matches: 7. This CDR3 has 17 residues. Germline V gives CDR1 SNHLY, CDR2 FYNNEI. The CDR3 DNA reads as TGTGCCAGCAGTGGGGACAGGGTCATATCTAGCAATCAGCCCCAGCATTTT. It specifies CASSGDRVISSNQPQHF.

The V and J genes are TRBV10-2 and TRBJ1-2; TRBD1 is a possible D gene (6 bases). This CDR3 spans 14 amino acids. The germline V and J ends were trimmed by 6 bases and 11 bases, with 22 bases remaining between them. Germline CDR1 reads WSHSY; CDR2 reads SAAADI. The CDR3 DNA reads TGCGCCAGCAGGGGAGTCCTCGAGGGGGTCGGGTACACCTTC. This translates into CASRGVLEGVGYTF.

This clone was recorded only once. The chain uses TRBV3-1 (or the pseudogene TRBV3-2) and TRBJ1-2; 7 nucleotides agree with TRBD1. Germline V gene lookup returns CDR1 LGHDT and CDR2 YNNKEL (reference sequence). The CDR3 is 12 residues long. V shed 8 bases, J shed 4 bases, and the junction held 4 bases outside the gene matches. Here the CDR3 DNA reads TGTGCCAGCGCCGGGACAGTCTATGGCTACACCTTC. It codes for CASAGTVYGYTF.

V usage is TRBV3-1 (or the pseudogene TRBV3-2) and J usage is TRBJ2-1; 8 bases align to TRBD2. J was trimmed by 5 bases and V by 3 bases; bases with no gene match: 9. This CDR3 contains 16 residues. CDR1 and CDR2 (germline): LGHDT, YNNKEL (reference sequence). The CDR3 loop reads CASSHPSGRTDNEQFF. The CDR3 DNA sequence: TGTGCCAGCAGCCACCCGAGCGGGAGAACAGACAATGAGCAGTTCTTC.

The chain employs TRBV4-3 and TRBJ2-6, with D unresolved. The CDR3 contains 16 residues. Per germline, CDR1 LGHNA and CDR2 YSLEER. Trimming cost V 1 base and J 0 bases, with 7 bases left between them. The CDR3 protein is CASSQGRSSGANVLTF. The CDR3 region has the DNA TGCGCCAGCAGCCAAGGCCGAAGCTCTGGGGCCAACGTCCTGACTTTC.

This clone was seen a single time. The CDR3 region is CASSQDRDSSYEQYV. CDR3 nucleotides: TGCGCCAGCAGCCAAGATAGGGACAGCTCCTACGAGCAGTACGTC. The chain carries TRBV4-1 and TRBJ2-7; 7 positions agree with TRBD1. CDR3 size: 15 residues. V dropped 0 bases and J dropped 0; count of bases not matched to a gene: 2. From germline, CDR1 is MGHRA and CDR2 YSYEKL.

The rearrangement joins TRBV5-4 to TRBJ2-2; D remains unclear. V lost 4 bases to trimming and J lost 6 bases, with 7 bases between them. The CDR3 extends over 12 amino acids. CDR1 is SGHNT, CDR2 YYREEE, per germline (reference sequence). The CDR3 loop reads CASSVISGELFF. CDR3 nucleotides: TGTGCCAGCAGCGTGATATCCGGGGAGCTGTTTTTT.

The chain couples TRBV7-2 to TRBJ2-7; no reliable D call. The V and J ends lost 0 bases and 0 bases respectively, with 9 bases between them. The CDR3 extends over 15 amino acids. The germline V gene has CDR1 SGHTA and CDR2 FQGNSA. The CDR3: CASSLAMGISYEQYF. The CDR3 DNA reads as TGTGCCAGCAGCTTAGCGATGGGGATCTCCTACGAGCAGTACTTC.

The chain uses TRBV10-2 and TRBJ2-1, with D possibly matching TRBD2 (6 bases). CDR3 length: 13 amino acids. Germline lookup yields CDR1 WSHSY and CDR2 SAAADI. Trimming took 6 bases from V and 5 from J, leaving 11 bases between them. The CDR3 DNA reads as TGCGCCAGCAGCCGGGACTTGCACAATGAGCAGTTCTTC. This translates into CASSRDLHNEQFF.

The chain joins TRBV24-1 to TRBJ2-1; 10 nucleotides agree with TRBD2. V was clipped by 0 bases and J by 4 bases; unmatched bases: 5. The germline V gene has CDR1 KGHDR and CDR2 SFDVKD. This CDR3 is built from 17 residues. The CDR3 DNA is TGTGCCACCAGTGATTTGAAGGCTAGCGGGGGTTACAATGAGCAGTTCTTC. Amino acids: CATSDLKASGGYNEQFF.

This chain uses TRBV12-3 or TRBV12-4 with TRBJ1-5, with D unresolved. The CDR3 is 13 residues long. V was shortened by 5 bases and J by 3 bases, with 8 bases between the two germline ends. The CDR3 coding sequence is TGTGCCAGCAGTCGGCGGGTCAATCAGCCCCAGCATTTT. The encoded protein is CASSRRVNQPQHF.

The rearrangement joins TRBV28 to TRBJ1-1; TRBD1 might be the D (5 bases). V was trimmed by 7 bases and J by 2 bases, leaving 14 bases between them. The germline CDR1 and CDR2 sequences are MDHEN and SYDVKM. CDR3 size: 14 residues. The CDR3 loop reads CASTAGTLNTEAFF. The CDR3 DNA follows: TGTGCCAGCACCGCCGGGACGTTAAACACTGAAGCTTTCTTT.

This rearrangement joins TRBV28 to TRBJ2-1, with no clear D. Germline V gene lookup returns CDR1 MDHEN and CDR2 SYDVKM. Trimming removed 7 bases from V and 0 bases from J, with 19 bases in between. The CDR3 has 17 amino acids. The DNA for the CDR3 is TGTGCCAGCAACTATGTTGAGGTTTCGAGCTCCTACAATGAGCAGTTCTTC. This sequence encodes CASNYVEVSSSYNEQFF.

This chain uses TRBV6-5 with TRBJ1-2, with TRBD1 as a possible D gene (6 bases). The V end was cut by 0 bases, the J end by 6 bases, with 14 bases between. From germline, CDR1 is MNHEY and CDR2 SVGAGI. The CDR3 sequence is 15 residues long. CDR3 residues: CASSYSRLAGDGYTF. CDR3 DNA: TGTGCCAGCAGTTACTCGAGGTTGGCAGGGGATGGCTACACCTTC.

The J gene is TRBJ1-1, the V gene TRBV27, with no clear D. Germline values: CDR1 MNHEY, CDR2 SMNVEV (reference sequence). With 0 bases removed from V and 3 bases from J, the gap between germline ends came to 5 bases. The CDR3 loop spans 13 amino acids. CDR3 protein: CASSLSTDTEAFF. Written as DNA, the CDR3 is TGTGCCAGCAGTTTATCGACGGACACTGAAGCTTTCTTT.